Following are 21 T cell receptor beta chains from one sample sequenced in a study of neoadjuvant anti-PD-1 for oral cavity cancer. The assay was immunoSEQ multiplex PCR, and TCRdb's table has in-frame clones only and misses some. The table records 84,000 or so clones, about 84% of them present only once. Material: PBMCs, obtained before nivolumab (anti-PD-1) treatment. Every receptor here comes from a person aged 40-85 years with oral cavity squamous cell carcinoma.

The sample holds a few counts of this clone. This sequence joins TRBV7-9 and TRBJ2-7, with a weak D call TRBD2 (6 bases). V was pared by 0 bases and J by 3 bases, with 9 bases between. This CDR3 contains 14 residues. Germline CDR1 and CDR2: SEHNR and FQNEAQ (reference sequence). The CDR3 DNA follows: TGTGCCAGCAGCTTAGCGGGAGGTTACTACGAGCAGTACTTC. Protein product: CASSLAGGYYEQYF.

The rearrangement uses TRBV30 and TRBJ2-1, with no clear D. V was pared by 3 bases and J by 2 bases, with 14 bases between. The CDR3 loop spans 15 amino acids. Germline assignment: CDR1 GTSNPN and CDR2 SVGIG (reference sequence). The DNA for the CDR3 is TGTGCCTGGAGGGGCGGCCCCCGAACCTACAATGAGCAGTTCTTC. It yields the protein CAWRGGPRTYNEQFF.

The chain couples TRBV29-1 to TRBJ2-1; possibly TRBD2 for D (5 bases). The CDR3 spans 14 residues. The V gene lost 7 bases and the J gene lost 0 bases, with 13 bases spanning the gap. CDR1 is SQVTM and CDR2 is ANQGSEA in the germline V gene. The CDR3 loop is CSGGLFPSYNEQFF. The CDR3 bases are TGCAGCGGTGGACTTTTCCCCTCCTACAATGAGCAGTTCTTC.

Here the CDR3 DNA reads TGTGCCAGCAGCCGGGAACCGACACAATACGAGCAGTACTTC. Encoded protein: CASSREPTQYEQYF. This chain connects TRBV4-2 to TRBJ2-7, with D hard to call. V dropped 4 bases and J dropped 4 bases, with 14 bases sitting between them. Germline CDR1 and CDR2: LGHNA and YNFKEQ. The CDR3 extends over 14 amino acids.

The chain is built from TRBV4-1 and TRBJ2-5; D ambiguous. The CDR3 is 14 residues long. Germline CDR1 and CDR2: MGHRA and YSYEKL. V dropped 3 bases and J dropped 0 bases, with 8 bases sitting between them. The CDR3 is CASSQRGYQETQYF. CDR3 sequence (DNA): TGCGCCAGCAGCCAGCGAGGCTACCAAGAGACCCAGTACTTC.

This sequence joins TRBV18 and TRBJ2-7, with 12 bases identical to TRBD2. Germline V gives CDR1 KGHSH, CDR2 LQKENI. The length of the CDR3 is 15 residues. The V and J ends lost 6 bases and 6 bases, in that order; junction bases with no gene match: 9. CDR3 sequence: CASSISSGRAGEQYF. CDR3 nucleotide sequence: TGTGCCAGCTCCATTTCTAGCGGGAGGGCTGGCGAGCAGTACTTC.

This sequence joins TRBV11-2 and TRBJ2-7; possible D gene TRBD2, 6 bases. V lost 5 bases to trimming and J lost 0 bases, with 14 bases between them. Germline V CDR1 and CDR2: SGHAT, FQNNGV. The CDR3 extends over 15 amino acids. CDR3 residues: CASSPQAGSSYEQYF. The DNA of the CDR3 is TGTGCCAGCAGCCCACAGGCGGGGAGCTCCTACGAGCAGTACTTC.

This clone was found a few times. Written as DNA, the CDR3 is TGTGCCAGTTCAAGGGGCACTGAAGCTTTCTTT. This encodes CASSRGTEAFF. The chain employs TRBV30 and TRBJ1-1; D is perhaps TRBD1 (5 bases). Germline lookup yields CDR1 GTSNPN and CDR2 SVGIG (reference sequence). V was shortened by 8 bases and J by 4 bases, with 11 bases between the two germline ends. This CDR3 is 11 amino acids long.

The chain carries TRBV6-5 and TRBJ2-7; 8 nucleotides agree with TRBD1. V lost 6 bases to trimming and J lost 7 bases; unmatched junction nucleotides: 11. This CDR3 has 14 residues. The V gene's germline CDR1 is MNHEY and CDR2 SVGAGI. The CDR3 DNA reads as TGTGCCAGCAGCAGGGGGCTCGGGAGTGGGGAGCAGTACTTC. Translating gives CASSRGLGSGEQYF.

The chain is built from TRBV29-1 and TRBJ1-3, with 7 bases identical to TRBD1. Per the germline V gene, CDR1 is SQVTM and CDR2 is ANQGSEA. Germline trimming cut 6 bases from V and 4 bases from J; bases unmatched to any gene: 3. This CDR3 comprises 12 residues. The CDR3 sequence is CSVTGQGNTIYF. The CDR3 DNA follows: TGCAGCGTGACAGGGCAAGGAAACACCATATATTTT.

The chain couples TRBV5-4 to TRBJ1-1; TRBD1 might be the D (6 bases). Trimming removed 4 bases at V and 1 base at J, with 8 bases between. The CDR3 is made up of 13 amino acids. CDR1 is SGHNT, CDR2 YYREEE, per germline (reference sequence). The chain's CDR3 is CASSKTGNTEAFF. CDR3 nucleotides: TGTGCCAGCAGCAAGACAGGGAACACTGAAGCTTTCTTT.

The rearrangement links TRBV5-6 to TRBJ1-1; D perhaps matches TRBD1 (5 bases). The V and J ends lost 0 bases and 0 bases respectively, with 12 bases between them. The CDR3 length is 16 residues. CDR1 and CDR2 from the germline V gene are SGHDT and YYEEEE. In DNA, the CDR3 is TGTGCCAGCAGCTTGGATCCAGGGATCATGAACACTGAAGCTTTCTTT. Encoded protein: CASSLDPGIMNTEAFF.

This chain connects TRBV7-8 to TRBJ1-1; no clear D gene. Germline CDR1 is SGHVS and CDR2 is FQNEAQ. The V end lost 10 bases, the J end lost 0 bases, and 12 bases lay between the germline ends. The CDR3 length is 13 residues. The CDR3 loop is CATLGVMNTEAFF. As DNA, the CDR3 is TGTGCCACCCTGGGAGTAATGAACACTGAAGCTTTCTTT.

CDR3 DNA sequence: TGTGCCAGCAGCGAAGCCGCTTTCCGGGGCAATGAGCAGTTCTTC. This translates into CASSEAAFRGNEQFF. This chain joins TRBV9 and TRBJ2-1; D perhaps matches TRBD2 (5 bases). CDR3 size: 15 residues. The V end was cut by 3 bases, the J end by 6 bases, with 16 bases between. Germline values: CDR1 SGDLS, CDR2 YYNGEE.

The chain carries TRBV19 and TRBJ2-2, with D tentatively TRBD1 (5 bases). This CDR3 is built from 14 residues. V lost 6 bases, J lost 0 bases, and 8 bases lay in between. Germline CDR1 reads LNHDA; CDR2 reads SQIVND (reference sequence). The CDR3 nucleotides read TGTGCCAGTAGCCCAGGGACGAACACCGGGGAGCTGTTTTTT. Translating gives CASSPGTNTGELFF.

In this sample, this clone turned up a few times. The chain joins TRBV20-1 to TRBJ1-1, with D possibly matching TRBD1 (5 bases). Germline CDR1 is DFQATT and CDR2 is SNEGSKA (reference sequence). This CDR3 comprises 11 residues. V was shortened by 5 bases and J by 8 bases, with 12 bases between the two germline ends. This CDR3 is CSAGTGVEAFF. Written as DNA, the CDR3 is TGCAGTGCTGGGACCGGGGTCGAAGCTTTCTTT.

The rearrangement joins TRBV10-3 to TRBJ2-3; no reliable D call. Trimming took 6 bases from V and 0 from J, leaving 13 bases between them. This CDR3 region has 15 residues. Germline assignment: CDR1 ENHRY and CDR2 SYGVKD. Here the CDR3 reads CAIRTDLTSTDTQYF. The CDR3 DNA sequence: TGTGCCATCAGAACGGACCTCACTAGCACAGATACGCAGTATTTT.

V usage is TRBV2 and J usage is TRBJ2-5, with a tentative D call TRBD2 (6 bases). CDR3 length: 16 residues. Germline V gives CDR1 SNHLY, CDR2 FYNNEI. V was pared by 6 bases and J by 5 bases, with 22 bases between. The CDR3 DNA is TGTGCCAGCAGGGCTCGAGAGGCGGGACTGGGGGAGACCCAGTACTTC. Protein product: CASRAREAGLGETQYF.

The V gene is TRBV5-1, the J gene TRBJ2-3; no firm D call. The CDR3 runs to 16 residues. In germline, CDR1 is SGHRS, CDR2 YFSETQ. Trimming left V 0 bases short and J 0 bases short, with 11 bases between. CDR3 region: CASSLGLLTSTDTQYF. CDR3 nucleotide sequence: TGCGCCAGCAGCTTGGGACTTCTTACTAGCACAGATACGCAGTATTTT.

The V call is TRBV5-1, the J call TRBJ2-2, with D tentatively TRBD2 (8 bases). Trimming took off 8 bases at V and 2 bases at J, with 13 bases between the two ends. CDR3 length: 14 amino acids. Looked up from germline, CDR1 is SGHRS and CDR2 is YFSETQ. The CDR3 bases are TGCGCCAGTAGCGGGACAGTTAACACCGGGGAGCTGTTTTTT. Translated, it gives CASSGTVNTGELFF.

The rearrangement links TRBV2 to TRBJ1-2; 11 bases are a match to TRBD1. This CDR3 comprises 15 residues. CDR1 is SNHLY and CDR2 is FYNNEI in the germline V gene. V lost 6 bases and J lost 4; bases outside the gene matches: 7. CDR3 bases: TGTGCCAGCAGCAACCGGGACAGGGGGACCTATGGCTACACCTTC. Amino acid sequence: CASSNRDRGTYGYTF.